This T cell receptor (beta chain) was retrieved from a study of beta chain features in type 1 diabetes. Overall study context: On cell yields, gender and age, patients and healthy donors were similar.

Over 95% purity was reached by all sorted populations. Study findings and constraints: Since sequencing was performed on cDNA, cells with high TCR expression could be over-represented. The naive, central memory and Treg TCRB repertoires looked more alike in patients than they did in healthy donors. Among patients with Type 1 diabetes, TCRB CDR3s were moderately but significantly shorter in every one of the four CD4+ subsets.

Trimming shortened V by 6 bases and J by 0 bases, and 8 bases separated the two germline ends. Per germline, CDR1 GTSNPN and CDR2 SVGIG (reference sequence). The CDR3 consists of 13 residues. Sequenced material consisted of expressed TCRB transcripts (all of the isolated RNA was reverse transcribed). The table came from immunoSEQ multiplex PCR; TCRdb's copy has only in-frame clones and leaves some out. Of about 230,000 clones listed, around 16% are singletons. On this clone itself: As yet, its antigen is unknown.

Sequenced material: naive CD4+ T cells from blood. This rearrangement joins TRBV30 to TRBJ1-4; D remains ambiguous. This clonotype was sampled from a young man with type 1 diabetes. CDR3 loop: CACSPATNEKLFF. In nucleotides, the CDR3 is TGTGCCTGTTCACCCGCAACTAATGAAAAACTGTTTTTT.